A single sample is the source of the 27 T cell receptor beta chains below, sequenced in a study of blood T cell repertoires in COVID-19. Sequenced by immunoSEQ multiplex PCR; TCRdb stores in-frame clones only, minus some. The profile shows about 210,000 clones, approximately 83% of them singletons. The sample consisted of PBMCs or T cells enriched from blood (not recorded which). Every receptor here comes from a woman aged 40 to 50 with acute COVID-19.

The J gene is TRBJ2-5, the V gene TRBV21-1; the tabulated D call, TRBD2, remains unverified against the DNA. TRBV21-1 represents a pseudogene. This CDR3 has 17 amino acids. The chain's CDR3 is CASSKIWESPREETQYF. The CDR3 DNA follows: TGTGCCAGCAGCAAAATTTGGGAGTCCCCTAGGGAAGAGACCCAGTACTTC.

This clone showed up just once. The CDR3 nucleotides are TGTGCCAGCAGCTTAACCTCTAGCCGGAGCTCCTACGAGCAGTACTTC. Its protein is CASSLTSSRSSYEQYF. This chain connects TRBV7-2 to TRBJ2-7; the D gene is possibly TRBD2 (5 bases). The CDR3 is made up of 16 amino acids. Trimming left V 2 bases short and J 0 bases short, with 14 bases between. CDR1 is SGHTA, CDR2 FQGNSA, per germline.

J is TRBJ1-6 and V is TRBV2, with TRBD1 matching 10 bases. The CDR3 has 14 residues. Germline CDR1 SNHLY, CDR2 FYNNEI. J gave up 9 bases and V 6 bases, and 5 bases lay outside the gene matches. CDR3 loop: CASRDRGSGSPLHF. CDR3 DNA sequence: TGTGCCAGCAGGGACAGGGGGTCGGGTTCACCCCTCCACTTT.

The V and J genes are TRBV5-1 and TRBJ2-1; weak D call: TRBD2 (5 bases). V was cut by 2 bases and J by 8 bases, with 11 bases left in between. The CDR3 has 13 residues. CDR1 and CDR2 from the germline V gene are SGHRS and YFSETQ. CDR3 DNA: TGCGCCAGCAGCTTTGAGGGATGGGATGAGCAGTTCTTC. Translated: CASSFEGWDEQFF.

This clone turned up a few times. The chain recombines TRBV4-1 with TRBJ2-7; 12 positions agree with TRBD2. This CDR3 comprises 16 residues. V lost 1 base, J lost 1 base, and 2 bases stayed unmatched. Germline loops: CDR1 MGHRA, CDR2 YSYEKL. CDR3 nucleotides: TGCGCCAGCAGCCAAGGCGGACTAGCGGGATCCTACGAGCAGTACTTC. This translates into CASSQGGLAGSYEQYF.

J is TRBJ1-1 and V is TRBV6-6, with 12 bases fitting TRBD1. Germline loops: CDR1 MNHNY, CDR2 SVGAGI (reference sequence). CDR3 length: 16 amino acids. The V and J ends lost 6 bases and 4 bases, in that order; junction bases with no gene match: 9. CDR3 region: CASRLPGQGAFTEAFF. CDR3 coding DNA: TGTGCCAGCAGACTACCGGGACAGGGGGCGTTCACTGAAGCTTTCTTT.

The J gene is TRBJ1-6, the V gene TRBV6-5; TRBD1 agrees at 8 bases. The CDR3 is 16 residues long. V was clipped by 4 bases and J by 5 bases; unmatched bases: 7. Germline CDR1 is MNHEY and CDR2 is SVGAGI. The CDR3 region is CASSFGTGRHNSPLHF. The CDR3 nucleotides are TGTGCCAGCAGTTTTGGGACAGGTCGACATAATTCACCCCTCCACTTT.

CDR3 sequence reads: CASSGTGEVGANVLTF. CDR3 nucleotides: TGTGCCAGCAGCGGGACAGGGGAAGTCGGGGCCAACGTCCTGACTTTC. The rearrangement joins TRBV9 to TRBJ2-6; 9 bases agree with TRBD1. With 3 bases clipped from V and 4 bases from J, the junction kept 5 bases outside the gene matches. This CDR3 has 16 residues. The germline CDR1 and CDR2 sequences are SGDLS and YYNGEE.

This rearrangement joins TRBV7-9 to TRBJ2-7, with D perhaps matching TRBD1 (5 bases). The germline CDR1 and CDR2 sequences are SEHNR and FQNEAQ (reference sequence). V lost 4 bases, J lost 5 bases, and 15 bases lay in between. This CDR3 spans 14 amino acids. The CDR3 DNA sequence: TGTGCCAGCAGCTCTCTCCGGACAAACAACGAGCAGTACTTC. Encoded protein: CASSSLRTNNEQYF.

The chain has TRBV28 and TRBJ2-6, with TRBD1 identical over 7 bases. Germline values: CDR1 MDHEN, CDR2 SYDVKM. The V and J ends lost 4 bases and 4 bases, in that order; junction bases with no gene match: 4. The CDR3 totals 15 residues. The CDR3 sequence is CASSSRGPGANVLTF. The CDR3, as DNA: TGTGCCAGCAGTTCTAGGGGGCCCGGGGCCAACGTCCTGACTTTC.

The V call is TRBV28, the J call TRBJ1-3; D is ambiguous. This CDR3 spans 13 amino acids. Germline V gene data show CDR1 as MDHEN and CDR2 as SYDVKM. V was shortened by 8 bases and J by 3 bases, with 11 bases between the two germline ends. CDR3 region: CASGSSSGNTIYF. In nucleotides, the CDR3 is TGTGCCAGCGGTTCCTCCAGTGGAAACACCATATATTTT.

The genes are TRBV15 and TRBJ1-5, with D perhaps matching TRBD1 (6 bases). Trimming stripped 3 bases from V and 3 bases from J, with 12 bases between. Germline assignment: CDR1 LNHNV and CDR2 YYDKDF (reference sequence). This CDR3 comprises 15 residues. The CDR3 spells CATSSHRVTNQPQHF. CDR3 in DNA: TGTGCCACCAGCAGTCACAGGGTAACCAATCAGCCCCAGCATTTT.

The rearrangement links TRBV30 to TRBJ2-5; 7 bases align to TRBD2. The CDR3 length is 15 residues. J lost 4 bases, V lost 8 bases, and 16 bases had no gene match. Germline CDR1 and CDR2: GTSNPN and SVGIG (reference sequence). In DNA, the CDR3 is TGTGCCCTAGGGCGAGGGCAGGGAGGGAGAGAGACCCAGTACTTC. The encoded protein is CALGRGQGGRETQYF.

V gene TRBV28 combines with J gene TRBJ1-5; D unresolved. The CDR3 has 16 residues. CDR1 MDHEN and CDR2 SYDVKM come from the germline V gene. Trimming pared 6 bases from V and 6 bases from J, leaving 21 bases between. CDR3 coding DNA: TGTGCCAGCAGCTCCTTGAAGCGGACGGAAGGTCAGCCCCAGCATTTT. Translating gives CASSSLKRTEGQPQHF. The full variable domain, in which reference TRBV28 and TRBJ1-5 provide the parts outside the CDR3, is DVKVTQSSRYLVKRTGEKVFLECVQDMDHENMFWYRQDPGLGLRLIYFSYDVKMKEKGDIPEGYSVSREKKERFSLILESASTNQTSMYLCASSSLKRTEGQPQHFGDGTRLSIL.

The chain couples TRBV19 to TRBJ2-1, with 13 nucleotides matching TRBD2. This CDR3 region has 15 residues. Trimming took 4 bases from V and 4 from J; bases not matched to a gene: 1. Germline CDR1 reads LNHDA; CDR2 reads SQIVND (reference sequence). The CDR3 DNA follows: TGTGCCAGTAGTACGGGACTAGCGGGATACAATGAGCAGTTCTTC. Translation: CASSTGLAGYNEQFF.

As concerns this clone: The sample carries other DNA sequences with the same CDR3. The rearrangement joins TRBV28 to TRBJ1-1; the D is unclear. The V end was cut by 6 bases, the J end by 0 bases, with 5 bases between. From germline, CDR1 is MDHEN and CDR2 SYDVKM. This CDR3 has 12 residues. CDR3 sequence reads: CASSLLNTEAFF. CDR3 DNA: TGTGCCAGCAGCCTATTGAACACTGAAGCTTTCTTT.

The V and J genes are TRBV5-1 and TRBJ1-2; D gene unclear. The germline V and J ends were trimmed by 0 bases and 2 bases, with 8 bases remaining between them. Germline V lookup: CDR1 SGHRS, CDR2 YFSETQ. The CDR3 is made up of 14 amino acids. The CDR3 is CASSLAGGNYGYTF. In nucleotides, the CDR3 is TGCGCCAGCAGCTTGGCCGGCGGGAACTATGGCTACACCTTC.

In this sample, this clone turned up once. The chain couples TRBV7-8 to TRBJ2-2; 10 nucleotides match TRBD1. From germline, CDR1 is SGHVS and CDR2 FQNEAQ. The ends lost 5 bases at V and 6 bases at J; junction bases unmatched: 12. The CDR3 sequence is 17 residues long. In DNA form, the CDR3 reads TGTGCCAGCAGCACCAGAGGCAGGACAGGGGGTTCCGGGGAGCTGTTTTTT. Amino acid sequence: CASSTRGRTGGSGELFF.

The table lists this clone with a few counts. CDR3 sequence reads: CASKVTANTGELFF. For the CDR3, the DNA is TGTGCCAGTAAAGTGACAGCGAACACCGGGGAGCTGTTTTTT. The chain is built from TRBV19 and TRBJ2-2, with a weak D call TRBD1 (5 bases). V lost 7 bases to trimming and J lost 0 bases, with 9 bases between them. This CDR3 spans 14 amino acids. The germline V gene has CDR1 LNHDA and CDR2 SQIVND (reference sequence).

The rearrangement links TRBV28 to TRBJ2-5; the match to TRBD2 covers 7 bases. CDR3 length: 20 amino acids. Germline V gives CDR1 MDHEN, CDR2 SYDVKM. V trimming: 5 bases; J trimming: 1 base; junction bases outside the gene matches: 22. CDR3 nucleotides: TGTGCCAGCAGTACCGCCCGGATTCCAACGGGGGGAGTTTCCCAAGAGACCCAGTACTTC. Its translation: CASSTARIPTGGVSQETQYF.

This clone came up once. The gene calls are TRBV4-2 and TRBJ2-7; TRBD2 is a possible D gene (7 bases). The CDR3 covers 17 residues. Per the germline V gene, CDR1 is LGHNA and CDR2 is YNFKEQ. Trimming left V 1 base short and J 2 bases short, with 18 bases between. This chain's CDR3 is CASSQAVAAGQTYEQYF. CDR3 bases: TGTGCCAGCAGCCAAGCCGTGGCAGCGGGACAAACCTACGAGCAGTACTTC.

A single count supports this clone. The chain couples TRBV10-3 to TRBJ2-1; 10 nucleotides agree with TRBD2. The CDR3 extends over 16 amino acids. Germline-derived CDR1 and CDR2 are ENHRY and SYGVKD. V was pared by 2 bases and J by 4 bases, with 5 bases of the junction left unmatched. CDR3 region: CAISEPLAGSYNEQFF. The CDR3 DNA is TGTGCCATCAGTGAGCCACTAGCGGGGTCTTACAATGAGCAGTTCTTC.

This clone was detected a few times. The chain has TRBV7-8 and TRBJ2-7; D possibly corresponds to TRBD1 (5 bases). The ends were cut back, 1 base at V and 5 bases at J, with 9 bases in the middle. CDR1 is SGHVS and CDR2 is FQNEAQ in the germline V gene. This CDR3 is built from 13 residues. CDR3 DNA sequence: TGTGCCAGCAGCTTAGTGGGGCAGAACGAGCAGTACTTC. Translating it yields CASSLVGQNEQYF.

The chain uses TRBV19 and TRBJ2-1, with TRBD2 identical over 7 bases. Germline assignment: CDR1 LNHDA and CDR2 SQIVND (reference sequence). Trimming took 3 bases from V and 3 from J; bases not matched to a gene: 8. The CDR3 has 16 residues. The CDR3: CASSMSAGVGYNEQFF. The CDR3, as DNA: TGTGCCAGTAGTATGAGCGCGGGAGTTGGCTACAATGAGCAGTTCTTC.

This clone was seen only once. This chain links TRBV25-1 with TRBJ2-2, with TRBD1 matching 10 bases. Losses at the gene ends were 3 bases for V and 5 bases for J; bases not matched to a gene: 9. Per the germline V gene, CDR1 is MGHDK and CDR2 is SYGVNS. The CDR3 has 17 residues. CDR3 bases: TGTGCCAGCAGTGACATTTCGGGACAGGGGTTTACCGGGGAGCTGTTTTTT. Its translation: CASSDISGQGFTGELFF.

Regarding this clone: The junction shows a germline mismatch at one end, possibly a read error. The chain joins TRBV28 to TRBJ1-2; maybe TRBD1 (5 bases). This CDR3 has 14 amino acids. The germline V gene has CDR1 MDHEN and CDR2 SYDVKM. The CDR3 is CARSRGGTGRVYTF. As DNA, the CDR3 is TGTGCCCGCAGCCGGGGGGGGACGGGAAGGGTCTACACCTTC.

This chain uses TRBV6-6 with TRBJ2-1; TRBD1 might be the D (6 bases). This CDR3 comprises 17 residues. CDR1 and CDR2 from the germline V gene are MNHNY and SVGAGI (reference sequence). V was pared by 5 bases and J by 0 bases, with 17 bases between. The DNA of the CDR3 is TGTGCCAGCAGTCTTAATTTGCAGGGGAGCTCCTACAATGAGCAGTTCTTC. It translates to CASSLNLQGSSYNEQFF.